These 31 T cell receptor beta chains were all obtained from the same sample, sequenced in a study of T cells in Graves' hyperthyroidism and ophthalmopathy. RNA transcripts served as the template for amplifying TCR beta CDR3 regions. Carried out on the TCR CDR3, a first-round RT-PCR used the HTBI primer set. Via MiXCR, TCRdb re-called the multiplex PCR reads, giving one row per CDR3 protein. The table lists fewer than 550,000 distinct CDR3 sequences, approximately 14% of them singletons. The sequenced sample was blood. These receptors were obtained from a woman aged 18 to 35 with Graves' hyperthyroidism.

The V gene is TRBV4-1, the J gene TRBJ2-1; a possible D gene is TRBD2 (6 bases). The germline V gene encodes CDR1 MGHRA and CDR2 YSYEKL. The V end lost 4 bases, the J end lost 3 bases, and 13 bases lay between the germline ends. This CDR3 comprises 15 residues. CDR3 sequence reads: CASSPISGLYNEQFF. DNA for the CDR3: TGCGCCAGCAGCCCCATTAGCGGCCTCTACAATGAGCAGTTCTTC.

This clonotype was found many times. This chain links TRBV11-2 with TRBJ2-3, with 7 bases matching TRBD2. Trimming removed 5 bases from V and 4 bases from J; junction bases left unmatched: 15. The CDR3 consists of 17 residues. Germline lookup yields CDR1 SGHAT and CDR2 FQNNGV. This CDR3 reads CASSPGSRTRRPDTQYF. CDR3 sequence (DNA): TGTGCCAGCAGCCCCGGGAGCAGGACTAGGAGGCCAGATACGCAGTATTTT.

This clonotype was detected many times. This chain links TRBV12-3 or TRBV12-4 with TRBJ2-3; D remains unclear. V was pared by 3 bases and J by 2 bases, with 9 bases between. The CDR3 length is 14 residues. CDR3 sequence reads: CASSFRNPTDTQYF. Written as DNA, the CDR3 is TGTGCCAGCAGTTTTCGCAATCCCACAGATACGCAGTATTTT.

The sample holds many counts of this clonotype. The chain combines TRBV12-3 or TRBV12-4 with TRBJ1-2; 8 bases match TRBD1. This CDR3 region has 14 residues. The junction had 3 bases not matched to a gene; V was cut back by 2 bases and J by 4 bases. CDR3 residues: CASSLRQGSYGYTF. The DNA of the CDR3 is TGTGCCAGCAGTTTACGACAGGGGAGCTATGGCTACACCTTC.

This clonotype has ten or more counts. The chain joins TRBV3-1 to TRBJ2-7; either TRBD1 or TRBD2 may fit D (5 bases each). The germline CDR1 and CDR2 sequences are LGHDT and YNNKEL (reference sequence). The CDR3 runs 15 residues. The ends were cut back, 5 bases at V and 0 bases at J, with 14 bases in the middle. The CDR3, as DNA: TGTGCCAGCAGCAACACCGGGACGGGCTCCTACGAGCAGTACTTC. Its protein product is CASSNTGTGSYEQYF.

This clonotype was observed a few times. V usage is TRBV7-9 and J usage is TRBJ2-7; a weak D match, TRBD1 (5 bases). Trimming pared 5 bases from V and 3 bases from J, leaving 14 bases between. The CDR3 spans 14 residues. Per the germline V gene, CDR1 is SEHNR and CDR2 is FQNEAQ (reference sequence). The CDR3 DNA follows: TGTGCCAGCAGCCCCCGAGACAGTCTCTACGAGCAGTACTTC. Its protein product is CASSPRDSLYEQYF.

The rearrangement joins TRBV20-1 to TRBJ2-5, with a tentative D call TRBD1 (5 bases). CDR1 and CDR2 from the germline V gene are DFQATT and SNEGSKA (reference sequence). CDR3 length equals 13 residues. Trimming removed 6 bases at V and 3 bases at J, with 14 bases between. The CDR3 nucleotides read TGCAGTGCCCCAAGTCAGGGAAAAGAGACCCAGTACTTC. Protein: CSAPSQGKETQYF.

This clonotype was seen only a few times. CDR3 nucleotide sequence: TGTGCCAGCAGCCAAGGAAGGGGGACGAACGAAAAACTGTTTTTT. It encodes CASSQGRGTNEKLFF. This chain joins TRBV4-2 and TRBJ1-4, with D perhaps TRBD1 (6 bases). The ends were cut back, 1 base at V and 8 bases at J, with 14 bases in the middle. The V gene's germline CDR1 is LGHNA and CDR2 YNFKEQ. The CDR3 has 15 residues.

This clonotype was counted at least ten times. The chain couples TRBV2 to TRBJ1-3; TRBD1 matches at 8 bases. CDR3 length: 16 amino acids. J was trimmed by 1 base and V by 2 bases; bases with no gene match: 4. The germline gives CDR1 SNHLY, CDR2 FYNNEI. CDR3 nucleotides: TGTGCCAGCAGTGAAAGGACAGGGAGTTCTGGAAACACCATATATTTT. Translated, it gives CASSERTGSSGNTIYF.

In this sample, this clonotype turned up many times. This chain uses TRBV3-1 with TRBJ2-7; 10 bases are shared with TRBD1. Losses at the gene ends were 5 bases for V and 4 bases for J; bases not matched to a gene: 8. The CDR3 extends over 15 amino acids. In germline, CDR1 is LGHDT, CDR2 YNNKEL (reference sequence). The CDR3 reads CASSEGPDRGYEQYF. In nucleotides, the CDR3 is TGTGCCAGCAGCGAGGGTCCGGACAGGGGGTACGAGCAGTACTTC.

This clonotype was observed at least ten times. V gene TRBV11-2 combines with J gene TRBJ1-1; 9 nucleotides agree with TRBD1. The CDR3 is 14 residues long. Trimming took 5 bases from V and 4 from J; bases not matched to a gene: 5. Germline V gives CDR1 SGHAT, CDR2 FQNNGV. As DNA, the CDR3 is TGTGCCAGCAGCCAGGACAGGGGTATCACTGAAGCTTTCTTT. Translating gives CASSQDRGITEAFF.

As to this clonotype: A much larger clone is a single base away; this may be a read error. The chain has TRBV6-2 or TRBV6-3 and TRBJ2-4, with 12 bases aligning to TRBD2. CDR3 size: 18 residues. Germline CDR1 is MNHEY and CDR2 is SVGEGT. The CDR3 coding sequence is TGTGCCACAAACCCTTCTAGCGGGAGGGCTAGGGGAGAAAACATTCGGTACTTC. It translates to CATNPSSGRARGENIRYF.

This clonotype was observed at least ten times. The chain recombines TRBV20-1 with TRBJ1-6; D gene unclear. In germline, CDR1 is DFQATT, CDR2 SNEGSKA (reference sequence). The V end lost 6 bases, the J end lost 7 bases, and 16 bases lay between the germline ends. The CDR3 runs 14 residues. CDR3 protein: CSALGPEPNSPLHF. As DNA, the CDR3 is TGCAGTGCCCTCGGGCCCGAACCCAATTCACCCCTCCACTTT.

Of note for this clonotype: A much larger clone lies a single base off, so this may be a read error. This chain joins TRBV20-1 and TRBJ1-5; no reliable D call. Germline V lookup: CDR1 DFQATT, CDR2 SNEGSKA (reference sequence). V was clipped by 5 bases and J by 0 bases, with 14 bases between them. CDR3 length: 15 residues. This CDR3 is CSALAGTYSNQPQHF. CDR3 coding DNA: TGCAGTGCTTTGGCAGGCACTTATAGCAATCAGCCCCAGCATTTT.

This clonotype was counted at least ten times. This chain joins TRBV5-1 and TRBJ2-2; D may be TRBD2 (6 bases). The CDR3 sequence is 14 residues long. Trimming shortened V by 5 bases and J by 0 bases, and 8 bases separated the two germline ends. From germline, CDR1 is SGHRS and CDR2 YFSETQ. As DNA, the CDR3 is TGCGCCAGCAGAGGGGAGGCGAACACCGGGGAGCTGTTTTTT. It yields the protein CASRGEANTGELFF.

This clonotype was recorded at least ten times. The chain recombines TRBV7-2 with TRBJ1-5; D may be TRBD1 (6 bases). The V and J ends lost 5 bases and 6 bases respectively, with 17 bases between them. The CDR3 runs 15 residues. In germline, CDR1 is SGHTA, CDR2 FQGNSA. CDR3 nucleotide sequence: TGTGCCAGCAGCCCAGCGGGGGGGCGCGGTCAGCCCCAGCATTTT. This codes for CASSPAGGRGQPQHF.

This clonotype has just a few counts. This chain joins TRBV7-9 and TRBJ1-5; D is unresolved. The length of the CDR3 is 12 residues. The germline V gene encodes CDR1 SEHNR and CDR2 FQNEAQ (reference sequence). The ends were cut back, 5 bases at V and 5 bases at J, with 7 bases in the middle. CDR3 in amino acids: CASSAWDQPQHF. DNA of the CDR3: TGTGCCAGCAGCGCCTGGGATCAGCCCCAGCATTTT.

The table lists this clonotype with many counts. The V call is TRBV29-1, the J call TRBJ2-1; D uncertain. The V end lost 0 bases, the J end lost 4 bases, and 19 bases lay between the germline ends. Per germline, CDR1 SQVTM and CDR2 ANQGSEA. This CDR3 has 17 amino acids. CDR3 coding DNA: TGCAGCGTTGAAGACCTTTTAGGATTACGCTCATACAATGAGCAGTTCTTC. It translates to CSVEDLLGLRSYNEQFF.

The chain employs TRBV19 and TRBJ2-7; no clear D. V dropped 8 bases and J dropped 0 bases, with 11 bases sitting between them. The germline CDR1 and CDR2 sequences are LNHDA and SQIVND (reference sequence). The CDR3 has 13 residues. DNA of the CDR3: TGTGCCAGTGGGATTACCGGCTCCTACGAGCAGTACTTC. It yields the protein CASGITGSYEQYF.

This clonotype was picked up many times. The chain recombines TRBV25-1 with TRBJ2-1; TRBD2 agrees at 16 bases. V dropped 7 bases and J dropped 7; count of bases not matched to a gene: 13. The germline V gene has CDR1 MGHDK and CDR2 SYGVNS. CDR3 length: 18 amino acids. This chain's CDR3 is CASTGHGTSGGATNEQFF. The CDR3 bases are TGTGCCAGCACCGGGCACGGGACTAGCGGGGGGGCCACGAATGAGCAGTTCTTC. Together with reference TRBV25-1 and TRBJ2-1, the CDR3 gives the full variable domain: EADIYQTPRYLVIGTGKKITLECSQTMGHDKMYWYQQDPGMELHLIHYSYGVNSTEKGDLSSESTVSRIRTEHFPLTLESARPSHTSQYLCASTGHGTSGGATNEQFFGPGTRLTVL.

This rearrangement joins TRBV4-1 to TRBJ2-7; the D is unclear. V was shortened by 1 base and J by 0 bases, with 13 bases between the two germline ends. The CDR3 is 16 amino acids. In germline, CDR1 is MGHRA, CDR2 YSYEKL. The CDR3 region has the DNA TGCGCCAGCAGCCAAGTAATGGGTACGAGCTCCTACGAGCAGTACTTC. Its translation is CASSQVMGTSSYEQYF.

This clonotype was counted between two and nine times. This sequence joins TRBV6-1 and TRBJ1-2, with 7 bases matching TRBD1. CDR1 is MNHNS and CDR2 is SASEGT in the germline V gene. This CDR3 region has 17 residues. Losses at the gene ends were 5 bases for V and 6 bases for J; bases not matched to a gene: 18. The CDR3, as DNA: TGTGCCAGCAGTTCCCTGGCAGGGGGGGGAAAGAAGAATGGCTACACCTTC. Its protein product is CASSSLAGGGKKNGYTF.

The chain uses TRBV19 and TRBJ1-5; 7 bases match TRBD1. CDR3 length: 14 amino acids. Germline assignment: CDR1 LNHDA and CDR2 SQIVND (reference sequence). Unmatched junction bases numbered 8, after V lost 1 base and J lost 11 bases. Here the CDR3 reads CASSIVSGQAAQHF. The CDR3, as DNA: TGTGCCAGTAGTATAGTTTCAGGACAGGCGGCCCAGCATTTT.

The sample holds many counts of this clonotype. The rearrangement joins TRBV6-1 to TRBJ2-3; 9 bases match TRBD2. With 7 bases clipped from V and 4 bases from J, the junction kept 12 bases outside the gene matches. The length of the CDR3 is 16 residues. From germline, CDR1 is MNHNS and CDR2 SASEGT. This CDR3 is CASKPSGTGLSDTQYF. The CDR3 DNA sequence: TGTGCCAGCAAGCCTAGCGGGACCGGGTTGTCAGATACGCAGTATTTT.

This clonotype has ten or more counts. This chain connects TRBV28 to TRBJ2-7, with 7 positions matching TRBD2. The CDR3 has 15 amino acids. Germline trimming cut 8 bases from V and 4 bases from J; bases unmatched to any gene: 14. Germline CDR1 is MDHEN and CDR2 is SYDVKM. The CDR3, as DNA: TGTGCCAGCCGAGACGACGGCGGGAGAGTGTACGAGCAGTACTTC. Its protein product is CASRDDGGRVYEQYF.

This clonotype was detected many times. The chain couples TRBV6-1 to TRBJ1-1; possibly TRBD1 for D (6 bases). This CDR3 comprises 14 residues. Germline assignment: CDR1 MNHNS and CDR2 SASEGT. V lost 5 bases, J lost 7 bases, and 17 bases lay in between. The CDR3 DNA reads as TGTGCCAGCAGTCGCTGGACAGAGAAGAATGAAGCTTTCTTT. This encodes CASSRWTEKNEAFF.

This clonotype was found many times. The rearrangement links TRBV15 to TRBJ2-3; 10 bases agree with TRBD1. V trimming: 5 bases; J trimming: 3 bases; junction bases outside the gene matches: 2. CDR3 length: 14 amino acids. Germline loops: CDR1 LNHNV, CDR2 YYDKDF (reference sequence). The CDR3, as DNA: TGTGCCACCAGCGGACAGGGGGGGACAGATACGCAGTATTTT. Protein: CATSGQGGTDTQYF.

The V call is TRBV29-1, the J call TRBJ2-7, with a weak D call TRBD2 (5 bases). Trimming shortened V by 3 bases and J by 0 bases, and 15 bases separated the two germline ends. The CDR3 is made up of 15 amino acids. CDR1 is SQVTM, CDR2 ANQGSEA, per germline. CDR3 region: CSVEYPRGHSYEQYF. In nucleotides, the CDR3 is TGCAGCGTTGAGTACCCACGCGGGCACTCCTACGAGCAGTACTTC.

This clonotype was seen only a few times. Given a much more abundant clone one base away, this may be a read error. As the CDR3 is not closed by the conserved phenylalanine or tryptophan, this likely results from a read error. The CDR3 loop is CASSLLGQGMNTEAFL. The CDR3 nucleotides read TGCGCCAGCAGCTTGCTGGGACAGGGTATGAACACTGAAGCTTTCCTT. The rearrangement uses TRBV5-1 and TRBJ1-1; 9 nucleotides match TRBD1. Trimming took 1 base from V and 0 from J; bases not matched to a gene: 4. Germline V CDR1 and CDR2: SGHRS, YFSETQ. The CDR3 contains 16 residues.

This clonotype was seen a handful of times. The genes are TRBV19 and TRBJ1-6, with 11 bases that match TRBD1. The V segment lost 5 bases and the J segment 9 bases; nucleotides outside the gene matches: 9. Germline CDR1 and CDR2: LNHDA and SQIVND (reference sequence). The CDR3 sequence is 16 residues long. This CDR3 is CASSLGQGALGSPLHF. The CDR3 DNA follows: TGTGCCAGTAGTCTCGGACAGGGGGCGCTTGGTTCACCCCTCCACTTT.

The gene calls are TRBV5-1 and TRBJ2-3, with TRBD1 matching over 8 bases. This CDR3 has 16 residues. V lost 0 bases to trimming and J lost 3 bases; unmatched junction nucleotides: 6. Germline V gene data show CDR1 as SGHRS and CDR2 as YFSETQ. The CDR3 protein is CASSLGQGAPTDTQYF. The CDR3 DNA reads as TGCGCCAGCAGCTTGGGCCAGGGGGCGCCGACAGATACGCAGTATTTT.